This T cell receptor beta chain is drawn from a study of blood T cell repertoires in COVID-19. Study overall: PBMCs, B-cell-depleted T cells, or T cells provided the cDNA or gDNA that made up the material.

Generated by immunoSEQ multiplex PCR, the TCRdb table keeps only in-frame clones and is missing some. The sample holds 400,000 to 450,000 clones, around 91% seen once. Participant-reported clinical history was the basis for cohort assignment. Cohort 3 recovered donors had two negative PCRs, clearance, or symptom resolution. The count of this clone is one. The CDR3 covers 15 residues. With V trimmed by 5 bases and J by 4 bases, 10 bases remained unmatched. Germline lookup yields CDR1 MDHEN and CDR2 SYDVKM. Sequenced: PBMCs or T cells enriched from blood (not recorded which). The TCR sequence derives from a man aged 25 to 40 who had recovered from COVID-19. The chain carries TRBV28 and TRBJ2-7, with 8 bases that match TRBD2. The chain's CDR3 is CASSPPPAGVYEQYF. The DNA of the CDR3 is TGTGCCAGCAGTCCCCCCCCAGCGGGAGTATACGAGCAGTACTTC.